This TCR beta chain comes out of a study of control samples from healthy donors and cancer patients. Looked up from germline, CDR1 is PRHDT and CDR2 is FYEKMQ (reference sequence). This CDR3 contains 15 residues. Trimming left V 5 bases short and J 2 bases short, with 15 bases between. The table came from immunoSEQ multiplex PCR; TCRdb's copy has only in-frame clones and leaves some out. The sample comprises roughly 40,000 clones, less than 90% of which are singletons, and 47% rests with the top ten. The V gene is TRBV13, the J gene TRBJ1-1, with D maybe TRBD1 (5 bases). The sequenced material came from blood. This clonotype originated in a man aged 55-75 years in good health. CDR3: CASSPQGRLNTEAFF. CDR3 DNA sequence: TGTGCCAGCAGCCCCCAGGGCAGGCTCAACACTGAAGCTTTCTTT.